What follows are 26 T cell receptor beta chains derived from one specimen sequenced in a study of blood T cell repertoires in COVID-19. This table comes from immunoSEQ multiplex PCR, and its TCRdb copy is limited to in-frame clones, with some not included. Of 360,000 or so clones listed, 90% are singletons. Sample: peripheral blood. Receptor source: a man younger than 30 with active or convalescent COVID-19.

V and J are TRBV28 and TRBJ1-1; 8 bases are a match to TRBD1. J lost 1 base, V lost 3 bases, and 1 base had no gene match. This CDR3 is built from 14 residues. Germline CDR1 and CDR2: MDHEN and SYDVKM. The CDR3 DNA follows: TGTGCCAGCAGTTTCGGACAGGGGAACACTGAAGCTTTCTTT. As protein: CASSFGQGNTEAFF.

The chain links TRBV6-5 to TRBJ1-2; D unresolved. Trimming left V 2 bases short and J 0 bases short, with 10 bases between. Per the germline V gene, CDR1 is MNHEY and CDR2 is SVGAGI. This CDR3 is 15 amino acids long. Here the CDR3 DNA reads TGTGCCAGCAGTTACGGCCGGGGAGCTAACTATGGCTACACCTTC. Amino acid sequence: CASSYGRGANYGYTF.

This chain uses TRBV7-3 with TRBJ2-2; 9 bases align to TRBD1. This CDR3 is 16 amino acids long. Germline lookup yields CDR1 SGHTA and CDR2 FQGTGA. The junction had 7 bases not matched to a gene; V was cut back by 4 bases and J by 4 bases. The CDR3 sequence: CASSSGTGSRTGELFF. The CDR3 bases are TGTGCCAGCAGCTCAGGGACAGGGAGTCGCACCGGGGAGCTGTTTTTT. Complete variable domain (other parts from reference TRBV7-3 and TRBJ2-2): GAGVSQTPSNKVTEKGKYVELRCDPISGHTALYWYRQSLGQGPEFLIYFQGTGAADDSGLPNDRFFAVRPEGSVSTLKIQRTERGDSAVYLCASSSGTGSRTGELFFGEGSRLTVL.

The rearrangement uses TRBV11-3 and TRBJ1-1; D is undetermined. Germline values: CDR1 SGHNT, CDR2 YENEEA. The ends were cut back, 1 base at V and 4 bases at J, with 7 bases in the middle. The CDR3 loop spans 13 amino acids. CDR3 amino acids: CASSLAIGTEAFF. In DNA form, the CDR3 reads TGTGCCAGCAGCTTAGCGATCGGCACTGAAGCTTTCTTT.

This clone has a single count. This chain uses TRBV7-2 with TRBJ2-5; a possible D gene is TRBD1 (5 bases). Germline loops: CDR1 SGHTA, CDR2 FQGNSA. With 5 bases removed from V and 5 bases from J, the gap between germline ends came to 21 bases. The CDR3 runs 16 residues. The CDR3 sequence is CASSRLMRQAGETQYF. CDR3 in DNA: TGTGCCAGCAGCCGTCTGATGCGGCAGGCAGGGGAGACCCAGTACTTC.

The genes are TRBV18 and TRBJ1-3; D may be TRBD1 (6 bases). CDR3 length: 15 amino acids. Germline V gene lookup returns CDR1 KGHSH and CDR2 LQKENI. V was trimmed by 6 bases and J by 0 bases, leaving 12 bases between them. The CDR3 protein is CASSLQGSSGNTIYF. CDR3 DNA: TGTGCCAGCTCTCTTCAGGGGAGCTCTGGAAACACCATATATTTT.

A single count supports this clone. The rearrangement joins TRBV6-5 to TRBJ2-2; the D gene is possibly TRBD2 (5 bases). The CDR3 spans 12 residues. The V and J ends lost 7 bases and 4 bases respectively, with 7 bases between them. Germline V gene sequence: CDR1 MNHEY, CDR2 SVGAGI. CDR3 loop: CASKAGTGELFF. The CDR3 DNA is TGTGCCAGCAAGGCGGGCACCGGGGAGCTGTTTTTT.

The chain recombines TRBV4-1 with TRBJ2-7; D may be TRBD1 (6 bases). Trimming took off 1 base at V and 1 base at J, with 14 bases between the two ends. The germline V gene has CDR1 MGHRA and CDR2 YSYEKL. The CDR3 runs 16 residues. As DNA, the CDR3 is TGCGCCAGCAGCCAAGCTATCGCAGGGGCGTCCTACGAGCAGTACTTC. Translation: CASSQAIAGASYEQYF.

The chain employs TRBV6-5 and TRBJ2-1; a weak D match, TRBD2 (6 bases). The ends were cut back, 8 bases at V and 9 bases at J, with 17 bases in the middle. Germline V gene sequence: CDR1 MNHEY, CDR2 SVGAGI. This CDR3 is built from 13 residues. CDR3 nucleotide sequence: TGTGCCAGCCGGCGGGAAATAGTAAGTGAGCAGTTCTTC. Residues: CASRREIVSEQFF.

Only one count was recorded for this clone. The chain carries TRBV20-1 and TRBJ1-1; possibly TRBD1 for D (5 bases). V dropped 6 bases and J dropped 10 bases, with 15 bases sitting between them. CDR3 length: 11 amino acids. CDR1 DFQATT and CDR2 SNEGSKA come from the germline V gene (reference sequence). The CDR3 DNA is TGCAGTGCAAGTACGGCAGGGCGAGCTTTCTTT. It is translated as CSASTAGRAFF.

This clone was picked up many times. The genes are TRBV11-2 and TRBJ1-6, with 9 bases identical to TRBD1. The CDR3 spans 16 residues. Germline CDR1 reads SGHAT; CDR2 reads FQNNGV. After removal of 2 bases from V and 3 bases from J, the junction contained 2 bases not matched to a gene. CDR3 sequence: CASSLPTGGYNSPLHF. CDR3 bases: TGTGCCAGCAGCTTACCGACAGGGGGCTATAATTCACCCCTCCACTTT.

The rearrangement uses TRBV5-1 and TRBJ2-2, with 12 bases that match TRBD2. This CDR3 contains 16 residues. V dropped 2 bases and J dropped 1; count of bases not matched to a gene: 0. Germline V gene data show CDR1 as SGHRS and CDR2 as YFSETQ. CDR3 coding DNA: TGCGCCAGCAGCTTACTAGCGGGGGGGAACACCGGGGAGCTGTTTTTT. It yields the protein CASSLLAGGNTGELFF.

The chain employs TRBV6-6 and TRBJ1-5; D is uncertain. CDR1 is MNHNY, CDR2 SVGAGI, per germline (reference sequence). This CDR3 has 15 amino acids. Trimming took 3 bases from V and 7 from J, leaving 16 bases between them. The CDR3 DNA sequence: TGTGCCAGCAGTTATCAAACCGGGAGATGGCAGCCCCAGCATTTT. Encoded protein: CASSYQTGRWQPQHF.

In its sample, this clone was seen once. J is TRBJ2-7 and V is TRBV9; 9 bases line up with TRBD2. CDR1 is SGDLS, CDR2 YYNGEE, per germline. The CDR3 runs 16 residues. V dropped 3 bases and J dropped 1; count of bases not matched to a gene: 8. CDR3 DNA sequence: TGTGCCAGCAGCGGCCCTAGCGGGGCCTCTTCCTACGAGCAGTACTTC. Protein product: CASSGPSGASSYEQYF.

The chain joins TRBV5-8 to TRBJ1-1, with D uncertain. Germline CDR1 reads SGHTS; CDR2 reads YDEGEE. CDR3 length: 13 amino acids. V was clipped by 6 bases and J by 3 bases, with 12 bases between them. CDR3 nucleotide sequence: TGTGCCAGCACTGCCGTAGAGGACACTGAAGCTTTCTTT. This sequence encodes CASTAVEDTEAFF.

CDR3 residues: CASSTSLAGVGELFF. Written as DNA, the CDR3 is TGTGCCAGCAGTACCTCACTAGCGGGAGTTGGGGAGCTGTTTTTT. This rearrangement joins TRBV6-4 to TRBJ2-2; 11 nucleotides agree with TRBD2. The CDR3 contains 15 residues. Trimming took 5 bases from V and 8 from J; bases not matched to a gene: 7. Germline V gene lookup returns CDR1 MRHNA and CDR2 SNTAGT.

The V call is TRBV11-2, the J call TRBJ1-4, with TRBD1 identical over 7 bases. The V and J ends lost 1 base and 0 bases, in that order; junction bases with no gene match: 2. CDR3 length: 16 residues. Germline V gene sequence: CDR1 SGHAT, CDR2 FQNNGV. The CDR3 sequence is CASSLGDRTTNEKLFF. CDR3 in DNA: TGTGCCAGCAGCTTAGGGGACAGAACAACTAATGAAAAACTGTTTTTT.

Of note for this clone: Germline is not matched at one junction end, which may reflect a read error. J is TRBJ1-2 and V is TRBV6-1, with a possible D match to TRBD1 (5 bases). Germline loops: CDR1 MNHNS, CDR2 SASEGT. The CDR3 runs to 14 residues. The CDR3 here is CASREGASNYGYTF. In DNA, the CDR3 is TGTGCCAGCAGAGAAGGGGCGTCTAACTATGGCTACACCTTC.

This chain joins TRBV5-1 and TRBJ1-2, with no clear D. V shed 0 bases and J shed 7 bases, with 19 bases lying between them. In germline, CDR1 is SGHRS, CDR2 YFSETQ. The CDR3 extends over 16 amino acids. The CDR3 bases are TGCGCCAGCAGCTTGGACAGAGTTGTCCAATCGTCTGGCTACACCTTC. Translated, it gives CASSLDRVVQSSGYTF.

In its sample, this clone was seen a few times. The chain uses TRBV28 and TRBJ1-5; a weak D match, TRBD1 (6 bases). V gave up 5 bases and J gave up 0 bases, with 20 bases separating them. CDR1 is MDHEN, CDR2 SYDVKM, per germline. The CDR3 is 18 residues long. As DNA, the CDR3 is TGTGCCAGCAGTCCTTCCCTGGACAGTGAGTATAGCAATCAGCCCCAGCATTTT. Protein: CASSPSLDSEYSNQPQHF.

This rearrangement joins TRBV3-1 (or the pseudogene TRBV3-2) to TRBJ2-7, with D perhaps matching TRBD1 (6 bases). V gave up 0 bases and J gave up 3 bases, with 21 bases separating them. CDR3 length equals 18 residues. CDR1 and CDR2 (germline): LGHDT, YNNKEL (reference sequence). The CDR3 DNA follows: TGTGCCAGCAGCCAAGATGTGGGGGCAGGCCGAATTCTCTACGAGCAGTACTTC. It encodes CASSQDVGAGRILYEQYF.

In DNA, the CDR3 is TGTGCCAGCTCACCGAGCCGCGCGAACACCGGGGAGCTGTTTTTT. It codes for CASSPSRANTGELFF. The chain employs TRBV18 and TRBJ2-2; D gene ambiguous. Trimming removed 3 bases at V and 0 bases at J, with 8 bases between. CDR3 length: 15 amino acids. Germline lookup yields CDR1 KGHSH and CDR2 LQKENI.

The genes are TRBV20-1 and TRBJ1-5, with 7 nucleotides matching TRBD1. Germline V gene sequence: CDR1 DFQATT, CDR2 SNEGSKA (reference sequence). This CDR3 is 14 amino acids long. The V and J ends lost 3 bases and 3 bases, in that order; junction bases with no gene match: 5. The CDR3 DNA is TGCAGTGCTAGTGACAGGGCCCTCAATCAGCCCCAGCATTTT. Translated, it gives CSASDRALNQPQHF.

The chain has TRBV28 and TRBJ1-5; 7 nucleotides match TRBD1. CDR3 length: 16 residues. CDR1 and CDR2 from the germline V gene are MDHEN and SYDVKM. V shed 6 bases, J shed 3 bases, and the junction held 11 bases outside the gene matches. The CDR3 bases are TGTGCCAGCAGCTTAACTTCCGGGACAGTCAATCAGCCCCAGCATTTT. This codes for CASSLTSGTVNQPQHF.

The rearrangement links TRBV12-5 to TRBJ2-1; a weak D match, TRBD1 (5 bases). The germline V and J ends were trimmed by 2 bases and 6 bases, with 20 bases remaining between them. Germline V gene lookup returns CDR1 LGHNT and CDR2 FRNRAP. The CDR3 runs 17 residues. The CDR3 sequence is CASGLISGQGGRNEQFF. DNA of the CDR3: TGTGCTAGTGGTTTGATATCCGGGCAGGGTGGGCGCAATGAGCAGTTCTTC. Together with reference TRBV12-5 and TRBJ2-1, the CDR3 gives the full variable domain: DARVTQTPRHKVTEMGQEVTMRCQPILGHNTVFWYRQTMMQGLELLAYFRNRAPLDDSGMPKDRFSAEMPDATLATLKIQPSEPRDSAVYFCASGLISGQGGRNEQFFGPGTRLTVL.

The chain is built from TRBV5-5 and TRBJ1-4, with D possibly TRBD1 on 6 matching bases. V was cut by 2 bases and J by 5 bases, with 10 bases left in between. The germline gives CDR1 SGHKS, CDR2 YYEKEE (reference sequence). This CDR3 is built from 14 residues. Written as DNA, the CDR3 is TGTGCCAGCAGCTTTGCCAGGGGAAATGAAAAACTGTTTTTT. It yields the protein CASSFARGNEKLFF.